Shown below are 6 T cell receptor beta chains from a single sample sequenced in a study of CD8+CD57+ T cells in acquired aplastic anemia (dated by TCRdb to the late 2010s). Flow cytometry had shown CD8+CD57+ cell expansion in the patients selected for sequencing. Sequenced on an Illumina HiSeq 2000. TCR beta VDJ combination and CDR3 sequence profiling used genomic DNA as the template. TCRdb trimmed public reads at Q25 via fastp, called clones via MiXCR and kept in-frame beta chains. Duplicate CDR3 protein sequences are folded into a single record with the most common DNA and genes. For this sample the table gives some 120,000 distinct CDR3 sequences, of which over 30% were detected only once. Roughly 2.7% of the sample is held by the ten biggest clonotypes. Sequences were obtained from sorted CD4+, CD8+, or CD8+CD57+ T cells (not recorded which) from PBMCs. The receptors stem from a human donor with aplastic anemia.

V is TRBV7-9 and J is TRBJ1-6; no clear D gene. The length of the CDR3 is 15 residues. Trimming removed 5 bases at V and 0 bases at J, with 8 bases between. From germline, CDR1 is SEHNR and CDR2 FQNEAQ (reference sequence). The DNA of the CDR3 is TGTGCCAGCAGCCCTCAGTCCTCCTATAATTCACCCCTCCACTTT. Its translation: CASSPQSSYNSPLHF. The variable domain in full, with the rest retrieved from reference TRBV7-9 and TRBJ1-6, is DTGVSQNPRHKITKRGQNVTFRCDPISEHNRLYWYRQTLGQGPEFLTYFQNEAQLEKSRLLSDRFSAERPKGSFSTLEIQRTEQGDSAMYLCASSPQSSYNSPLHFGNGTRLTVT.

This clonotype occurred many times. J is TRBJ2-2 and V is TRBV7-9; D gene ambiguous. Trimming left V 5 bases short and J 1 base short, with 5 bases between. Germline loops: CDR1 SEHNR, CDR2 FQNEAQ (reference sequence). This CDR3 has 13 amino acids. CDR3 protein: CASSTKNTGELFF. DNA of the CDR3: TGTGCCAGCAGCACGAAGAACACCGGGGAGCTGTTTTTT.

This clonotype was detected many times. The DNA for the CDR3 is TGTGCCATCAGTGAGGTTAGGTTCAGCACTGAAGCTTTCTTT. It encodes CAISEVRFSTEAFF. This chain links TRBV10-3 with TRBJ1-1, with D hard to call. V was clipped by 2 bases and J by 4 bases, with 11 bases between them. Looked up from germline, CDR1 is ENHRY and CDR2 is SYGVKD. This CDR3 region has 14 residues.

This clonotype occurred many times. This chain connects TRBV10-1 to TRBJ1-2; TRBD1 is a possible D gene (5 bases). The V gene's germline CDR1 is WNHNN and CDR2 SYGVQD (reference sequence). CDR3 length equals 13 residues. Between the trimmed V and J ends, which lost 8 bases and 8 bases, there was a span of 18 bases. CDR3 sequence: CASPGGYRHGYTF. DNA of the CDR3: TGCGCCAGCCCGGGCGGGTACAGGCACGGCTACACCTTC.

The table lists this clonotype with many counts. The CDR3 protein is CASSSDRVGLRLYGYTF. The CDR3 bases are TGTGCCAGCAGCTCGGACAGGGTAGGCTTGAGGCTCTATGGCTACACCTTC. The rearrangement uses TRBV5-6 and TRBJ1-2, with 8 bases fitting TRBD1. From germline, CDR1 is SGHDT and CDR2 YYEEEE. Unmatched junction bases numbered 14, after V lost 3 bases and J lost 4 bases. The CDR3 length is 17 residues. Supplemented by reference TRBV5-6 and TRBJ1-2, the full variable domain reads DAGVTQSPTHLIKTRGQQVTLRCSPKSGHDTVSWYQQALGQGPQFIFQYYEEEERQRGNFPDRFSGHQFPNYSSELNVNALLLGDSALYLCASSSDRVGLRLYGYTFGSGTRLTVV.

As concerns this clonotype: A single base separates this from a much larger clone, so it may be a read error. The J gene is TRBJ1-2, the V gene TRBV12-3 or TRBV12-4; D is perhaps TRBD1 (6 bases). This CDR3 is 12 amino acids long. V shed 7 bases and J shed 7 bases, with 13 bases lying between them. The CDR3 region is CASILGAPGYTF. The DNA of the CDR3 is TGTGCCAGCATCCTGGGGGCTCCTGGCTACACCTTC.